Presented here are 25 T cell receptor beta chains from one specimen sequenced in a study of CD8+CD57+ T cells in acquired aplastic anemia. Genomic DNA, serving as template, underwent TCR beta VDJ and CDR3 profiling. In TCRdb, the reads were re-called with MiXCR into one record per CDR3 protein. This repertoire shows under 200,000 distinct CDR3 sequences, 48% found once; its top ten account for more than 30%. CD8+CD57+ cell expansion had been shown by flow cytometry in patients chosen for sequencing. The sequencing input was sorted CD4+, CD8+, or CD8+CD57+ T cells (not recorded which) from PBMCs. The receptors derive from a human donor with aplastic anemia.

The genes are TRBV24-1 and TRBJ1-5; D gene uncertain. The V end was cut by 0 bases, the J end by 5 bases, with 4 bases between. This CDR3 spans 13 amino acids. CDR1 KGHDR and CDR2 SFDVKD come from the germline V gene. CDR3 residues: CATSDLPHQPQHF. In DNA form, the CDR3 reads TGTGCCACCAGTGATTTGCCCCATCAGCCCCAGCATTTT.

The genes are TRBV15 and TRBJ2-6; the D is unclear. The CDR3 sequence is 16 residues long. Germline V CDR1 and CDR2: LNHNV, YYDKDF (reference sequence). V lost 3 bases, J lost 0 bases, and 9 bases lay in between. In DNA, the CDR3 is TGTGCCACCAGCAGGGACGGTACCTCTGGGGCCAACGTCCTGACTTTC. Translating gives CATSRDGTSGANVLTF. Based on the CDR3 plus reference TRBV15 and TRBJ2-6, the full variable domain is DAMVIQNPRYQVTQFGKPVTLSCSQTLNHNVMYWYQQKSSQAPKLLFHYYDKDFNNEADTPDNFQSRRPNTSFCFLDIRSPGLGDTAMYLCATSRDGTSGANVLTFGAGSRLTVL.

Ten or more counts support this clonotype. The chain is built from TRBV19 and TRBJ1-5; 8 positions match TRBD1. In germline, CDR1 is LNHDA, CDR2 SQIVND (reference sequence). V dropped 5 bases and J dropped 6; count of bases not matched to a gene: 12. The CDR3 runs 16 residues. The CDR3: CASSPPRQGTRQPQHF. The CDR3 region has the DNA TGTGCCAGTAGTCCCCCCCGACAGGGGACCCGTCAGCCCCAGCATTTT.

Details on this clonotype: The junction differs from germline at one of its ends, possibly a read error. The chain uses TRBV9 and TRBJ2-2; D is possibly TRBD2 (5 bases). Per germline, CDR1 SGDLS and CDR2 YYNGEE. The CDR3 covers 12 residues. The CDR3 loop reads CASSANTGELSF. CDR3 DNA: TGTGCCAGCAGCGCAAACACCGGGGAGCTGTCTTTT.

This clonotype has more than one count but fewer than ten. The chain joins TRBV11-2 to TRBJ2-1; 7 bases align to TRBD2. The germline V gene has CDR1 SGHAT and CDR2 FQNNGV. This CDR3 contains 17 residues. The V segment lost 1 base and the J segment 7 bases; nucleotides outside the gene matches: 13. CDR3 amino acids: CASSLVWAGAPPNEQFF. DNA of the CDR3: TGTGCCAGCAGCTTAGTCTGGGCGGGAGCTCCTCCGAATGAGCAGTTCTTC.

The chain joins TRBV10-3 to TRBJ1-2; possibly TRBD1 for D (5 bases). CDR1 and CDR2 from the germline V gene are ENHRY and SYGVKD. CDR3 length: 14 residues. Trimming left V 0 bases short and J 8 bases short, with 13 bases between. The CDR3 bases are TGTGCCATCAGTGAGTCGGGTTCTGGGGGAGGCTACACCTTC. This gives the protein CAISESGSGGGYTF.

V gene TRBV7-8 combines with J gene TRBJ2-7, with D uncertain. The V and J ends lost 3 bases and 1 base respectively, with 10 bases between them. The CDR3 extends over 14 amino acids. From germline, CDR1 is SGHVS and CDR2 FQNEAQ. This CDR3 reads CASSFLGGSYEQYF. The CDR3 DNA follows: TGTGCCAGCAGCTTCCTAGGCGGTTCCTACGAGCAGTACTTC.

The genes are TRBV10-1 and TRBJ2-7; 14 bases align to TRBD2. The ends lost 4 bases at V and 4 bases at J; junction bases unmatched: 6. CDR1 WNHNN and CDR2 SYGVQD come from the germline V gene (reference sequence). The CDR3 spans 16 residues. DNA for the CDR3: TGCGCCAGCAGTGGGACTAGCGGGGGGACATTATACGAGCAGTACTTC. It encodes CASSGTSGGTLYEQYF.

This chain connects TRBV20-1 to TRBJ2-5; possibly TRBD1 for D (5 bases). This CDR3 has 14 amino acids. Trimming took 6 bases from V and 4 from J, leaving 18 bases between them. Germline CDR1 and CDR2: DFQATT and SNEGSKA (reference sequence). For the CDR3, the DNA is TGCAGTGCGGACCCCCAGTGGGGCGGAGAGACCCAGTACTTC. This gives the protein CSADPQWGGETQYF.

This clonotype came up a few times. The V and J genes are TRBV6-1 and TRBJ2-4, with 7 bases that match TRBD1. CDR3 length: 13 amino acids. Germline V gives CDR1 MNHNS, CDR2 SASEGT. V gave up 8 bases and J gave up 11 bases; unmatched junction bases: 12. The CDR3 DNA reads TGTGCCAGCGCGACAGGGCCCAAAGGGGTTCAGTACTTC. Translating gives CASATGPKGVQYF.

This sequence joins TRBV9 and TRBJ1-2, with a possible D match to TRBD1 (5 bases). Trimming cost V 0 bases and J 10 bases, with 16 bases left between them. This CDR3 has 14 amino acids. Germline lookup yields CDR1 SGDLS and CDR2 YYNGEE. This CDR3 reads CASSVAGTSGVYTF. The CDR3 nucleotides read TGTGCCAGCAGCGTAGCTGGGACTAGCGGGGTCTACACCTTC.

In its sample, this clonotype was seen many times. The chain recombines TRBV24-1 with TRBJ2-2; 8 bases match TRBD1. J gave up 0 bases and V 10 bases, and 3 bases lay outside the gene matches. The CDR3 totals 14 residues. Germline assignment: CDR1 KGHDR and CDR2 SFDVKD. The CDR3 nucleotides read TGTGCCACTGCGACAGGGGCGAACACCGGGGAGCTGTTTTTT. Its translation: CATATGANTGELFF.

This clonotype was seen repeatedly, ten times or more. The CDR3 protein is CASSYSTGDTQYF. The CDR3 DNA reads TGTGCCAGCAGTTACTCTACCGGGGATACGCAGTATTTT. The V call is TRBV6-5, the J call TRBJ2-3; no reliable D call. This CDR3 comprises 13 residues. Germline V gene lookup returns CDR1 MNHEY and CDR2 SVGAGI. Trimming removed 0 bases from V and 6 bases from J, with 7 bases in between.

The chain couples TRBV9 to TRBJ2-3; tentative D call: TRBD1 (5 bases). Germline V gene data show CDR1 as SGDLS and CDR2 as YYNGEE. This CDR3 spans 12 amino acids. V was pared by 4 bases and J by 8 bases, with 11 bases between. CDR3 sequence (DNA): TGTGCCAGCAGCCCCGTTGGGGCTACGCAGTATTTT. It translates to CASSPVGATQYF.

A few counts support this clonotype. V is TRBV10-3 and J is TRBJ1-6; D is unresolved. CDR1 is ENHRY and CDR2 is SYGVKD in the germline V gene. V was cut by 3 bases and J by 11 bases, with 8 bases left in between. The CDR3 consists of 12 residues. This CDR3 is CAISDRSAPLHF. The DNA of the CDR3 is TGTGCCATCAGTGACCGGTCCGCACCCCTCCACTTT.

CDR3 DNA sequence: TGTGCCAGCAGCTCACGGCCGGGGACGAACTCCTACGAGCAGTACTTC. Translating it yields CASSSRPGTNSYEQYF. The chain uses TRBV7-8 and TRBJ2-7; either TRBD1 or TRBD2 may fit D (5 bases each). This CDR3 is built from 16 residues. Germline CDR1 and CDR2: SGHVS and FQNEAQ. The V end lost 4 bases, the J end lost 0 bases, and 16 bases lay between the germline ends.

The V gene is TRBV7-9, the J gene TRBJ2-5, with D tentatively TRBD1 or TRBD2 (5 bases each). V lost 5 bases to trimming and J lost 3 bases, with 16 bases between them. Per the germline V gene, CDR1 is SEHNR and CDR2 is FQNEAQ (reference sequence). This CDR3 is 15 amino acids long. The CDR3 loop is CASSRPQGTEETQYF. The DNA for the CDR3 is TGTGCCAGCAGCAGACCCCAAGGGACGGAAGAGACCCAGTACTTC. Looking up the rest from reference TRBV7-9 and TRBJ2-5 gives the full variable domain: DTGVSQNPRHKITKRGQNVTFRCDPISEHNRLYWYRQTLGQGPEFLTYFQNEAQLEKSRLLSDRFSAERPKGSFSTLEIQRTEQGDSAMYLCASSRPQGTEETQYFGPGTRLLVL.

The V and J genes are TRBV10-3 and TRBJ2-5, with 7 bases identical to TRBD2. CDR1 is ENHRY, CDR2 SYGVKD, per germline. V lost 3 bases, J lost 2 bases, and 3 bases stayed unmatched. The CDR3 sequence is 14 residues long. Here the CDR3 reads CAISDTGGQETQYF. The CDR3 nucleotides read TGTGCCATCAGTGATACGGGGGGACAAGAGACCCAGTACTTC.

The genes are TRBV6-5 and TRBJ1-1, with D maybe TRBD1 (5 bases). The V gene's germline CDR1 is MNHEY and CDR2 SVGAGI. CDR3 size: 15 residues. V lost 2 bases and J lost 7, with 17 bases in between. The CDR3 DNA reads as TGTGCCAGCAGTTACGCCGACAGCGAATTAGGTGAAGCTTTCTTT. Protein sequence: CASSYADSELGEAFF.

This clonotype was detected ten times or more. The chain joins TRBV9 to TRBJ1-5; D ambiguous. The germline V gene has CDR1 SGDLS and CDR2 YYNGEE. There are 15 residues in the CDR3. The V end was cut by 0 bases, the J end by 7 bases, with 14 bases between. DNA for the CDR3: TGTGCCAGCAGCGTAGAAGGTCGACCGGGGCAGCCCCAGCATTTT. Its protein is CASSVEGRPGQPQHF.

This clonotype was seen ten or more times. This rearrangement joins TRBV5-6 to TRBJ1-3; 7 bases line up with TRBD1. Germline V lookup: CDR1 SGHDT, CDR2 YYEEEE. V lost 4 bases and J lost 6; bases outside the gene matches: 7. The CDR3 length is 14 residues. The CDR3 loop reads CASSAGGQANTIYF. CDR3 DNA: TGTGCCAGCAGCGCCGGAGGACAGGCAAACACCATATATTTT.

Worth noting for this clonotype: A single base separates this from a much larger clone, so it may be a read error. J is TRBJ2-5 and V is TRBV5-1, with 7 bases that match TRBD2. The length of the CDR3 is 15 residues. Looked up from germline, CDR1 is SGHRS and CDR2 is YFSETQ. The V segment lost 6 bases and the J segment 4 bases; nucleotides outside the gene matches: 12. The CDR3 DNA sequence: TGCGCCAGCATGCCGCACGGGAGGATAGGAGAGACCCAGTACTTC. Amino acid sequence: CASMPHGRIGETQYF.

This chain uses TRBV10-3 with TRBJ2-7, with 7 bases matching TRBD1. Per germline, CDR1 ENHRY and CDR2 SYGVKD. This CDR3 has 12 amino acids. After removal of 4 bases from V and 4 bases from J, the junction contained 1 base not matched to a gene. The CDR3 region is CAISGQGYEQYF. The CDR3 DNA is TGTGCCATCAGTGGACAGGGTTACGAGCAGTACTTC.

V usage is TRBV10-3 and J usage is TRBJ2-1; D is uncertain. CDR1 is ENHRY and CDR2 is SYGVKD in the germline V gene. The ends were cut back, 1 base at V and 4 bases at J, with 5 bases in the middle. The CDR3 has 13 amino acids. This chain's CDR3 is CAISEYSYNEQFF. The CDR3 DNA reads as TGTGCCATCAGTGAGTACAGTTACAATGAGCAGTTCTTC.

This clonotype appeared many times. The V call is TRBV7-2, the J call TRBJ2-5, with D possibly called TRBD1 or TRBD2 (5 bases each). This CDR3 is built from 15 residues. Germline lookup yields CDR1 SGHTA and CDR2 FQGNSA. V was pared by 4 bases and J by 2 bases, with 14 bases between. CDR3 DNA: TGTGCCAGCAGCTCCCGTGGGACGCCTCAAGAGACCCAGTACTTC. Its protein product is CASSSRGTPQETQYF.